The next 26 T cell receptor beta chains were all read from a single sample in a study of cytomegalovirus exposure and HLA in healthy donors. Vbeta (60) and Jbeta (13) primers were used in the PCR. Measured with immunoSEQ multiplex PCR; TCRdb has only the in-frame clones, and not every one. Of fewer than 150,000 clones in the sample, about three quarters were seen once. The material sequenced was PBMCs. These receptors were collected from a woman between 25 and 40 years old in good health and CMV-seronegative.

The V and J genes are TRBV4-2 and TRBJ2-1; 8 nucleotides line up with TRBD2. CDR3 length equals 16 residues. The germline V gene encodes CDR1 LGHNA and CDR2 YNFKEQ. The V segment lost 4 bases and the J segment 2 bases; nucleotides outside the gene matches: 7. CDR3 nucleotide sequence: TGTGCCAGCAGCCTCGCCGGGGGGGCCGCCTACAATGAGCAGTTCTTC. Its protein product is CASSLAGGAAYNEQFF.

The rearrangement uses TRBV2 and TRBJ1-5; the D gene is possibly TRBD1 (5 bases). Germline V gene data show CDR1 as SNHLY and CDR2 as FYNNEI. CDR3 size: 15 residues. The ends were cut back, 4 bases at V and 0 bases at J, with 10 bases in the middle. The CDR3: CASSGWTNSNQPQHF. The CDR3, as DNA: TGTGCCAGCAGTGGATGGACAAATAGCAATCAGCCCCAGCATTTT.

The chain couples TRBV5-1 to TRBJ1-1; the D gene is possibly TRBD1 (6 bases). Germline CDR1 reads SGHRS; CDR2 reads YFSETQ. The CDR3 spans 17 residues. The V end lost 0 bases, the J end lost 0 bases, and 15 bases lay between the germline ends. CDR3 DNA: TGCGCCAGCAGCTTGGGGGCGGGGGGCACCTTGAACACTGAAGCTTTCTTT. Translating it yields CASSLGAGGTLNTEAFF.

Comment on this clone: Other DNA sequences in the same sample also yield this CDR3. The chain joins TRBV5-1 to TRBJ1-1; 8 bases map to TRBD1. This CDR3 is built from 14 residues. V gave up 3 bases and J gave up 1 base; unmatched junction bases: 2. Germline V lookup: CDR1 SGHRS, CDR2 YFSETQ. CDR3 residues: CASSSGTGNTEAFF. In nucleotides, the CDR3 is TGCGCCAGCAGCTCTGGGACAGGGAACACTGAAGCTTTCTTT.

The gene calls are TRBV5-4 and TRBJ2-1; 9 nucleotides align to TRBD1. The CDR3 loop spans 18 amino acids. Germline CDR1 SGHNT, CDR2 YYREEE (reference sequence). V trimming: 3 bases; J trimming: 4 bases; junction bases outside the gene matches: 14. CDR3 in DNA: TGTGCCAGCAGCTCCGCGACAGGGGGATTAATGGGATACAATGAGCAGTTCTTC. This encodes CASSSATGGLMGYNEQFF.

The chain is built from TRBV6-1 and TRBJ2-1, with 10 bases identical to TRBD1. This CDR3 is built from 17 residues. V dropped 3 bases and J dropped 4; count of bases not matched to a gene: 9. The germline CDR1 and CDR2 sequences are MNHNS and SASEGT. The CDR3 DNA is TGTGCCAGCAGTGACCCGGGACAGGGGAGGTGGTACAATGAGCAGTTCTTC. Translation gives CASSDPGQGRWYNEQFF.

This clone was counted a few times. V is TRBV30 and J is TRBJ1-5, with a weak D call TRBD1 (6 bases). The germline V and J ends were trimmed by 2 bases and 4 bases, with 27 bases remaining between them. The CDR3 contains 19 residues. CDR1 GTSNPN and CDR2 SVGIG come from the germline V gene (reference sequence). The CDR3 nucleotides are TGTGCCTGGAGTCTTCGACCCACACAGGGTATCCCCACAAATCAGCCCCAGCATTTT. Amino acid sequence: CAWSLRPTQGIPTNQPQHF.

The V call is TRBV7-3, the J call TRBJ1-1; perhaps TRBD1 as D (6 bases). CDR3 length: 17 residues. The germline V gene encodes CDR1 SGHTA and CDR2 FQGTGA. V gave up 1 base and J gave up 0 bases, with 15 bases separating them. The CDR3, as DNA: TGTGCCAGCAGCTTAAGCCCCACAGGGATCATGAACACTGAAGCTTTCTTT. It yields the protein CASSLSPTGIMNTEAFF.

The chain is built from TRBV6-5 and TRBJ2-7, with D possibly matching TRBD1 (6 bases). This CDR3 region has 13 residues. Germline CDR1 and CDR2: MNHEY and SVGAGI. V lost 10 bases and J 2 bases, leaving 15 bases between the germline ends. The CDR3 nucleotides read TGTGCCATCATACAGGGCACCCCCTACGAGCAGTACTTC. It codes for CAIIQGTPYEQYF.

V usage is TRBV7-9 and J usage is TRBJ2-3; 11 bases agree with TRBD2. Germline CDR1 is SEHNR and CDR2 is FQNEAQ (reference sequence). V shed 5 bases, J shed 3 bases, and the junction held 7 bases outside the gene matches. The CDR3 has 16 amino acids. CDR3 sequence (DNA): TGTGCCAGCAGCAAGGTAGCGGGAGGGCCTACAGATACGCAGTATTTT. It codes for CASSKVAGGPTDTQYF.

The genes are TRBV2 and TRBJ1-1; no definite D call. Germline assignment: CDR1 SNHLY and CDR2 FYNNEI. The CDR3 loop spans 14 amino acids. Trimming removed 7 bases at V and 8 bases at J, with 20 bases between. The CDR3, as DNA: TGTGCCAGCATGACATCATACCCGAACTGGGAAGCTTTCTTT. Translating it yields CASMTSYPNWEAFF.

The chain employs TRBV18 and TRBJ2-5; D is unclear. The CDR3 contains 14 residues. Germline CDR1 reads KGHSH; CDR2 reads LQKENI. V gave up 4 bases and J gave up 5 bases, with 14 bases separating them. CDR3 DNA sequence: TGTGCCAGCTCACTTGGGTCGACTGGGGAGACCCAGTACTTC. This codes for CASSLGSTGETQYF. Together with reference TRBV18 and TRBJ2-5, the CDR3 gives the full variable domain: NAGVMQNPRHLVRRRGQEARLRCSPMKGHSHVYWYRQLPEEGLKFMVYLQKENIIDESGMPKERFSAEFPKEGPSILRIQQVVRGDSAAYFCASSLGSTGETQYFGPGTRLLVL.

This chain joins TRBV7-2 and TRBJ2-3, with TRBD2 matching over 13 bases. V lost 4 bases, J lost 2 bases, and 6 bases stayed unmatched. The CDR3 has 17 residues. CDR1 and CDR2 (germline): SGHTA, FQGNSA. The CDR3 sequence: CASSSGLAGVTTDTQYF. Written as DNA, the CDR3 is TGTGCCAGCAGCTCAGGACTAGCGGGAGTTACCACAGATACGCAGTATTTT.

Here the CDR3 DNA reads TGTGCCAGTAGGGACTTCAAAGATACGCAGTATTTT. This gives the protein CASRDFKDTQYF. V gene TRBV19 combines with J gene TRBJ2-3; TRBD2 is a possible D gene (5 bases). The CDR3 is made up of 12 amino acids. V shed 6 bases and J shed 5 bases, with 9 bases lying between them. CDR1 LNHDA and CDR2 SQIVND come from the germline V gene (reference sequence).

In DNA, the CDR3 is TGCAGCGTTAGTAGGGGGCTGGATGAAAAACTGTTTTTT. Translated: CSVSRGLDEKLFF. The chain employs TRBV29-1 and TRBJ1-4, with 7 nucleotides matching TRBD1. Trimming removed 5 bases from V and 6 bases from J; junction bases left unmatched: 6. CDR3 length: 13 amino acids. Germline-derived CDR1 and CDR2 are SQVTM and ANQGSEA.

The chain joins TRBV6-5 to TRBJ1-6; 8 bases match TRBD1. The length of the CDR3 is 14 residues. In germline, CDR1 is MNHEY, CDR2 SVGAGI. After removal of 6 bases from V and 9 bases from J, the junction contained 7 bases not matched to a gene. The CDR3 region has the DNA TGTGCCAGCAGGAGCAGGGGGCCGGGTTCACCCCTCCACTTT. This translates into CASRSRGPGSPLHF.

The chain combines TRBV4-1 with TRBJ1-5, with 8 bases that match TRBD1. Germline V gene lookup returns CDR1 MGHRA and CDR2 YSYEKL. The CDR3 totals 15 residues. Trimming took 0 bases from V and 5 from J; bases not matched to a gene: 3. CDR3 DNA sequence: TGCGCCAGCAGCCAAGAGTACAGGGGGTATCAGCCCCAGCATTTT. Amino acids: CASSQEYRGYQPQHF.

The rearrangement links TRBV6-5 to TRBJ1-4; no clear D. Germline V gives CDR1 MNHEY, CDR2 SVGAGI. This CDR3 is 12 amino acids long. V was trimmed by 7 bases and J by 6 bases, leaving 9 bases between them. In nucleotides, the CDR3 is TGTGCCAGCACCTACCCGGATGAAAAACTGTTTTTT. Protein product: CASTYPDEKLFF.

The chain couples TRBV6-5 to TRBJ1-1, with TRBD1 as a possible D gene (5 bases). The germline V and J ends were trimmed by 9 bases and 4 bases, with 21 bases remaining between them. Germline CDR1 reads MNHEY; CDR2 reads SVGAGI. The CDR3 spans 15 residues. CDR3 sequence: CASQSVAGGGTEAFF. The CDR3 bases are TGTGCCAGTCAATCGGTTGCGGGGGGTGGCACTGAAGCTTTCTTT.

The rearrangement uses TRBV7-9 and TRBJ1-2, with 12 bases aligning to TRBD1. The ends lost 1 base at V and 8 bases at J; junction bases unmatched: 8. Germline CDR1 reads SEHNR; CDR2 reads FQNEAQ (reference sequence). This CDR3 contains 16 residues. The CDR3 nucleotides are TGTGCCAGCAGCTTAGGGACCGGGACAGGGGGCGCGGGCTACACCTTC. Translation: CASSLGTGTGGAGYTF.

For the CDR3, the DNA is TGTGCCAGCAGCTCTCCTCAGGGGAGCTCTGGAAACACCATATATTTT. Translated: CASSSPQGSSGNTIYF. The V call is TRBV5-6, the J call TRBJ1-3; a weak D match, TRBD1 (6 bases). The CDR3 covers 16 residues. With 3 bases removed from V and 0 bases from J, the gap between germline ends came to 13 bases. Per germline, CDR1 SGHDT and CDR2 YYEEEE.

The chain combines TRBV29-1 with TRBJ1-1; a possible D gene is TRBD1 (6 bases). The germline CDR1 and CDR2 sequences are SQVTM and ANQGSEA. This CDR3 is 11 amino acids long. The V end was cut by 6 bases, the J end by 7 bases, with 12 bases between. CDR3 protein: CSVRRTDEAFF. DNA for the CDR3: TGCAGCGTCCGCCGGACAGATGAAGCTTTCTTT.

The sample holds one count of this clone. The chain employs TRBV7-2 and TRBJ2-1, with 12 bases aligning to TRBD2. V lost 5 bases and J lost 10; bases outside the gene matches: 15. Germline loops: CDR1 SGHTA, CDR2 FQGNSA. The CDR3 is 17 amino acids. The CDR3 loop is CASSSRRASGGAGEQFF. As DNA, the CDR3 is TGTGCCAGCAGCAGCCGTCGGGCTAGCGGGGGGGCCGGGGAGCAGTTCTTC.

This sequence joins TRBV7-6 and TRBJ2-1; no definite D call. The CDR3 sequence is 15 residues long. Per the germline V gene, CDR1 is SGHVS and CDR2 is FNYEAQ. V was trimmed by 4 bases and J by 3 bases, leaving 13 bases between them. The CDR3, as DNA: TGTGCCAGCAGCTCCAACGCCCAACTCTACAATGAGCAGTTCTTC. Translation gives CASSSNAQLYNEQFF.

The DNA for the CDR3 is TGTGCCAGCAGATCCAGGGTACCTGGAAACACCATATATTTT. It codes for CASRSRVPGNTIYF. This sequence joins TRBV27 and TRBJ1-3, with TRBD1 as a possible D gene (5 bases). Trimming shortened V by 6 bases and J by 2 bases, and 11 bases separated the two germline ends. The V gene's germline CDR1 is MNHEY and CDR2 SMNVEV (reference sequence). The CDR3 covers 14 residues.

This clone is deemed medium-sized (0.01 to 0.1%). This CDR3 is CASSVDTGTGELFF. CDR3 nucleotide sequence: TGTGCCAGCAGTGTGGACACCGGCACCGGGGAGCTGTTTTTT. This chain uses TRBV25-1 with TRBJ2-2, with TRBD1 as a possible D gene (5 bases). Germline CDR1 MGHDK, CDR2 SYGVNS. The V and J ends lost 4 bases and 4 bases respectively, with 10 bases between them. The CDR3 has 14 amino acids.